This T cell receptor beta chain was sequenced in a study of shared clonotypes between healthy human individuals. Study-wide results and caveats: Rarefaction gave evidence that sorted-subset sequencing remained incomplete despite large depth. Estimated clonotype richness was generally higher in naive than memory subsets.

A word on this clone: Its target is not known.

The donor population consisted of healthy HIV-negative adults with no recent acute infections or vaccinations. Germline lookup yields CDR1 SGHAT and CDR2 FQDESV (reference sequence). The CDR3 extends over 17 amino acids. V was shortened by 8 bases and J by 2 bases, with 23 bases between the two germline ends. Clones were read by immunoSEQ multiplex PCR, and TCRdb kept only the in-frame ones, dropping some. The sample has hundreds of thousands of clones, 60% to 75% seen once. The chain recombines TRBV11-1 with TRBJ2-3; D remains unclear. Material for sequencing was memory CD4+ T cells sorted from blood. Indicated subset: CD45RA-negative fraction. The clonotype originates from a woman younger than 45 in good health. In DNA, the CDR3 is TGTGCCAGCGCCCCCCGTGATGGCCGGCTTTCCACAGATACGCAGTATTTT. Translated, it gives CASAPRDGRLSTDTQYF.